The 15 T cell receptor beta chains below all came from one sample that was sequenced in a study of cytomegalovirus exposure and HLA in healthy donors. The PCR used 60 Vbeta and 13 Jbeta primers. TCRdb's copy holds only in-frame clones and misses some; the assay was immunoSEQ multiplex PCR. The data contain 150,000 to 200,000 clones, around two thirds of them singletons. Sequenced: PBMCs. These receptors were taken from a man over 45 in good health and CMV-seronegative.

The chain recombines TRBV7-9 with TRBJ2-3; TRBD1 matches 7 bases. This CDR3 has 14 amino acids. Losses at the gene ends were 4 bases for V and 2 bases for J; bases not matched to a gene: 3. Germline CDR1 reads SEHNR; CDR2 reads FQNEAQ (reference sequence). The CDR3 reads CASSSDRSTDTQYF. Here the CDR3 DNA reads TGTGCCAGCAGCTCGGACAGGTCCACAGATACGCAGTATTTT.

This clone was observed a handful of times. The genes are TRBV19 and TRBJ1-2, with unresolved D. Deletions cut 3 bases from V and 7 bases from J, with 12 bases between. The CDR3 loop spans 13 amino acids. CDR1 LNHDA and CDR2 SQIVND come from the germline V gene (reference sequence). CDR3 in amino acids: CASSISSGSGYTF. In nucleotides, the CDR3 is TGTGCCAGTAGTATCAGCTCGGGTAGTGGCTACACCTTC.

The gene calls are TRBV6-1 and TRBJ2-7, with D tentatively TRBD2 (5 bases). Deletions cut 5 bases from V and 4 bases from J, with 18 bases between. Germline assignment: CDR1 MNHNS and CDR2 SASEGT. The CDR3 has 15 residues. CDR3 sequence: CASSPTAARRYEQYF. The CDR3 region has the DNA TGTGCCAGCAGTCCTACTGCAGCTCGGAGGTACGAGCAGTACTTC.

V gene TRBV7-2 combines with J gene TRBJ1-5; D may be TRBD1 (6 bases). CDR1 is SGHTA, CDR2 FQGNSA, per germline. This CDR3 comprises 13 residues. With 5 bases removed from V and 5 bases from J, the gap between germline ends came to 10 bases. The CDR3 reads CASSPNRDQPQHF. The CDR3 region has the DNA TGTGCCAGCAGCCCTAACAGGGATCAGCCCCAGCATTTT.

The genes are TRBV5-1 and TRBJ1-2, with 9 positions matching TRBD1. Germline-derived CDR1 and CDR2 are SGHRS and YFSETQ. The junction had 8 bases not matched to a gene; V was cut back by 0 bases and J by 8 bases. The CDR3 is 15 residues long. CDR3 in DNA: TGCGCCAGCAGCTTGGGGGACAGGGAAGGGCAAGGCTACACCTTC. Translation: CASSLGDREGQGYTF.

Concerning this clone itself: In the same sample, other DNA sequences code for this CDR3. The chain joins TRBV6-5 to TRBJ1-2; TRBD1 agrees at 8 bases. The CDR3 has 13 residues. Germline CDR1 and CDR2: MNHEY and SVGAGI. V lost 5 bases, J lost 4 bases, and 3 bases stayed unmatched. The chain's CDR3 is CASSKTGGYGYTF. The CDR3 DNA sequence: TGTGCCAGCAGTAAAACAGGGGGCTATGGCTACACCTTC.

This chain connects TRBV5-1 to TRBJ2-2, with TRBD1 as a possible D gene (6 bases). The germline V gene encodes CDR1 SGHRS and CDR2 YFSETQ. This CDR3 is 15 amino acids long. Trimming shortened V by 0 bases and J by 8 bases, and 14 bases separated the two germline ends. The CDR3 DNA sequence: TGCGCCAGCAGCTTGGATATGCAGGGGACAGGGGAGCTGTTTTTT. Residues: CASSLDMQGTGELFF.

The V call is TRBV6-5, the J call TRBJ2-3; a weak D match, TRBD1 (6 bases). CDR1 MNHEY and CDR2 SVGAGI come from the germline V gene. The CDR3 is 12 residues long. V dropped 6 bases and J dropped 5 bases, with 9 bases sitting between them. CDR3 sequence (DNA): TGTGCCAGCAGGTCAGGGGTAGATACGCAGTATTTT. Its translation: CASRSGVDTQYF.

The chain combines TRBV27 with TRBJ2-5; maybe TRBD1 (6 bases). V was clipped by 4 bases and J by 4 bases, with 16 bases between them. The CDR3 covers 15 residues. From germline, CDR1 is MNHEY and CDR2 SMNVEV (reference sequence). The CDR3 coding sequence is TGTGCCAGCAGTTCCCGACAGGCCATGACAGAGACCCAGTACTTC. Its translation: CASSSRQAMTETQYF.

The chain combines TRBV5-1 with TRBJ1-2, with 9 bases identical to TRBD1. CDR3 length: 14 amino acids. After removal of 4 bases from V and 8 bases from J, the junction contained 9 bases not matched to a gene. Per germline, CDR1 SGHRS and CDR2 YFSETQ. CDR3 residues: CASSLPGQGQGYTF. The DNA of the CDR3 is TGCGCCAGCAGCCTTCCCGGACAGGGGCAGGGCTACACCTTC.

The chain joins TRBV7-3 to TRBJ1-2; possibly TRBD1 for D (6 bases). Germline V gene lookup returns CDR1 SGHTA and CDR2 FQGTGA. This CDR3 has 14 residues. The germline V and J ends were trimmed by 0 bases and 3 bases, with 8 bases remaining between them. The CDR3 coding sequence is TGTGCCAGCAGCTTAACTAACAGGGACTATGGCTACACCTTC. This encodes CASSLTNRDYGYTF.

The chain carries TRBV6-5 and TRBJ2-5, with 7 bases matching TRBD2. Germline V gene sequence: CDR1 MNHEY, CDR2 SVGAGI. Unmatched junction bases numbered 10, after V lost 8 bases and J lost 7 bases. The CDR3 totals 13 residues. CDR3 DNA: TGTGCCAGCCGCGGGGGAATATTAGGGACCCAGTACTTC. Protein product: CASRGGILGTQYF.

This rearrangement joins TRBV6-1 to TRBJ1-3, with no clear D. Trimming shortened V by 9 bases and J by 7 bases, and 10 bases separated the two germline ends. Germline V gives CDR1 MNHNS, CDR2 SASEGT. The length of the CDR3 is 11 residues. DNA for the CDR3: TGTGCCAGACCGCGATGGAACACCATATATTTT. It encodes CARPRWNTIYF.

This clone was seen only a few times. This chain uses TRBV29-1 with TRBJ2-7; tentatively, D is TRBD1 (5 bases). Germline CDR1 and CDR2: SQVTM and ANQGSEA. The CDR3 consists of 14 residues. Trimming removed 3 bases at V and 6 bases at J, with 18 bases between. The CDR3 loop is CSVEVTVSRGEQYF. In DNA, the CDR3 is TGCAGCGTTGAGGTGACAGTCTCGAGAGGCGAGCAGTACTTC.

The chain recombines TRBV11-2 with TRBJ2-7, with 7 bases lining up with TRBD1. V was clipped by 1 base and J by 1 base; unmatched bases: 4. The CDR3 extends over 15 amino acids. The germline CDR1 and CDR2 sequences are SGHAT and FQNNGV. The CDR3 DNA reads TGTGCCAGCAGCTTAGTCGGGACAGCTTCCTACGAGCAGTACTTC. It is translated as CASSLVGTASYEQYF.